This T cell receptor beta chain derives from a study of pediatric ulcerative colitis. The germline V gene has CDR1 SGHAT and CDR2 FQNNGV. This CDR3 comprises 15 residues. V shed 6 bases, J shed 2 bases, and the junction held 6 bases outside the gene matches. Concerning this clone itself: What it binds is not known.

During colonoscopy, one to two rectal pinch biopsies were collected. TCRdb keeps only in-frame clones here, not all; method: immunoSEQ multiplex PCR. Among tens of thousands of clones, roughly 82% were seen once, and the ten largest hold approximately 9%. Study findings and constraints: All ulcerative colitis patients, but no controls, carried two rectal clonotypes. In rectum, acute severe colitis had expanded clones and less diversity.

The sequenced sample was gut tissue. The genes are TRBV11-2 and TRBJ1-3, with 8 bases lining up with TRBD1. The sequence came from a boy younger than 18 with severe ulcerative colitis. The CDR3 coding sequence is TGTGCCAGCAGACGTGGACAGGGACCTGGAAACACCATATATTTT. Translated, it gives CASRRGQGPGNTIYF.